Following are 5 T cell receptor beta chains from one sample sequenced in a study of CD8 T cells in Susac syndrome. Reverse transcription of 0.5 to 1 ug RNA was carried out with random hexamers. MiXCR, run by TCRdb on the immunoSEQ multiplex PCR reads, gives a single entry per CDR3 protein. Among approximately 200,000 distinct CDR3 sequences listed, approximately 96% were seen once. The material sequenced was CD4+ T cells from PBMCs. The receptor source for this set is a human donor with multiple sclerosis.

The V call is TRBV6-1, the J call TRBJ2-3; D is unclear. The CDR3 length is 13 residues. V dropped 6 bases and J dropped 2 bases, with 9 bases sitting between them. Germline values: CDR1 MNHNS, CDR2 SASEGT. In nucleotides, the CDR3 is TGTGCCAGCAGAGCTCGCTTCACAGATACGCAGTATTTT. Amino acid sequence: CASRARFTDTQYF.

The genes are TRBV15 and TRBJ2-2; D is undetermined. The CDR3 sequence is 15 residues long. Germline lookup yields CDR1 LNHNV and CDR2 YYDKDF (reference sequence). Trimming stripped 1 base from V and 5 bases from J, with 11 bases between. The CDR3, as DNA: TGTGCCACCAGCAGAGTTCTAGTTGGAACCGGGGAGCTGTTTTTT. This encodes CATSRVLVGTGELFF.

The chain has TRBV20-1 and TRBJ1-2; a weak D match, TRBD1 (5 bases). Per germline, CDR1 DFQATT and CDR2 SNEGSKA (reference sequence). V was clipped by 4 bases and J by 2 bases, with 11 bases between them. The CDR3 length is 13 residues. DNA for the CDR3: TGCAGTGCTACCGGGGGGGTAAACTATGGCTACACCTTC. This encodes CSATGGVNYGYTF.

The gene calls are TRBV29-1 and TRBJ2-2, with D maybe TRBD2 (6 bases). The CDR3 has 15 residues. V shed 7 bases and J shed 4 bases, with 19 bases lying between them. Germline lookup yields CDR1 SQVTM and CDR2 ANQGSEA. The DNA for the CDR3 is TGCAGCGCCGTACGGGGGACCCTGACCACCGGGGAGCTGTTTTTT. The encoded protein is CSAVRGTLTTGELFF.

V and J are TRBV7-2 and TRBJ2-5; unclear D gene. CDR1 is SGHTA, CDR2 FQGNSA, per germline. The CDR3 consists of 13 residues. V was shortened by 5 bases and J by 5 bases, with 12 bases between the two germline ends. The CDR3 DNA is TGTGCCAGCAGCATTAATGGTCTGGAGACCCAGTACTTC. Protein: CASSINGLETQYF.